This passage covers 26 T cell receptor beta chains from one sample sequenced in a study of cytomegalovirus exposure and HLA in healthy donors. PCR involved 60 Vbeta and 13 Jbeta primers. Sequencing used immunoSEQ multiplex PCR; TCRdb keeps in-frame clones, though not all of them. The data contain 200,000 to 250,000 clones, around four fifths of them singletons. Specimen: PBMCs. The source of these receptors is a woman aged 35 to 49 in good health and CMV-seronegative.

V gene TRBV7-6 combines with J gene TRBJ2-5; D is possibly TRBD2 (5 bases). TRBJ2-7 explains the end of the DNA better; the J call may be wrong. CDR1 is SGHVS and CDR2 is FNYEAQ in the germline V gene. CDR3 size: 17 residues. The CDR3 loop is CASSPQGSIGLKYEQYF. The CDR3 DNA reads TGTGCCAGCAGCCCCCAAGGCAGTATAGGACTGAAATACGAGCAGTACTTC.

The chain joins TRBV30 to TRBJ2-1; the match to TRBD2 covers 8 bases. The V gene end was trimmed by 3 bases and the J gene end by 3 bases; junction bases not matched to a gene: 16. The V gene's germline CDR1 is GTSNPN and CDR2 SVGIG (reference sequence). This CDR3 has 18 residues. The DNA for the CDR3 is TGTGCCTGGAGGGGGACCGGGGGGGGAACGACTAACTACAATGAGCAGTTCTTC. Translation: CAWRGTGGGTTNYNEQFF. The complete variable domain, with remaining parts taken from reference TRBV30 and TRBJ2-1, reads SQTIHQWPATLVQPVGSPLSLECTVEGTSNPNLYWYRQAAGRGLQLLFYSVGIGQISSEVPQNLSASRPQDRQFILSSKKLLLSDSGFYLCAWRGTGGGTTNYNEQFFGPGTRLTVL.

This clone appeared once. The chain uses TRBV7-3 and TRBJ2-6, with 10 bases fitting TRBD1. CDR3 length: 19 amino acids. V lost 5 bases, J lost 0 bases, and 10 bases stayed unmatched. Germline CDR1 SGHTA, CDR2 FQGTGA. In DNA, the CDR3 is TGTGCCAGCAGCCCAACCGGACAGGGGGGAAGCTCTGGGGCCAACGTCCTGACTTTC. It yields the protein CASSPTGQGGSSGANVLTF.

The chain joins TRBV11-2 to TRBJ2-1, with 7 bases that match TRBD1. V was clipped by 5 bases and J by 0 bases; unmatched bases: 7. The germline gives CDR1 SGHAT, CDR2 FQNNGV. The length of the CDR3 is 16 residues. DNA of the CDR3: TGTGCCAGCAGCCAGATCAGGGGGAGCTCCTACAATGAGCAGTTCTTC. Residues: CASSQIRGSSYNEQFF.

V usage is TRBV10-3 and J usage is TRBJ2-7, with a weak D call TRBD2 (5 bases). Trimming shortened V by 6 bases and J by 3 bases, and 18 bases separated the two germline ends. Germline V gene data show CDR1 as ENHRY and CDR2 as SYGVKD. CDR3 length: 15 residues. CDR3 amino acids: CAIRGHGGPDYEQYF. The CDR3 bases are TGTGCCATCAGGGGCCACGGCGGGCCAGACTACGAGCAGTACTTC.

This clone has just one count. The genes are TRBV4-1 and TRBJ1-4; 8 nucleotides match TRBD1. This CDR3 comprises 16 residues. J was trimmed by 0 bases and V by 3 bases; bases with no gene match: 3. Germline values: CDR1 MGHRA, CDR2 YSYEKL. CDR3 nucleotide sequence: TGCGCCAGCAGCCACACACAGGGGGCAACTAATGAAAAACTGTTTTTT. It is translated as CASSHTQGATNEKLFF.

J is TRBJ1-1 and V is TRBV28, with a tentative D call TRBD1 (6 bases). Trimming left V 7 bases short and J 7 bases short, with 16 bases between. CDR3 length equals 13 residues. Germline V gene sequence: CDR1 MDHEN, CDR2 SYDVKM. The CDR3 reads CASKGQGFLEAFF. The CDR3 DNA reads TGTGCCAGCAAGGGGCAGGGGTTCCTTGAAGCTTTCTTT.

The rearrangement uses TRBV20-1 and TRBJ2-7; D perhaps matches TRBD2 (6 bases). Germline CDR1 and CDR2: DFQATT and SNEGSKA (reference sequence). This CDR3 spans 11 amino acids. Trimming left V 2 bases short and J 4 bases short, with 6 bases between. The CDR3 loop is CSARREYEQYF. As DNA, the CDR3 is TGCAGTGCTAGACGGGAGTACGAGCAGTACTTC.

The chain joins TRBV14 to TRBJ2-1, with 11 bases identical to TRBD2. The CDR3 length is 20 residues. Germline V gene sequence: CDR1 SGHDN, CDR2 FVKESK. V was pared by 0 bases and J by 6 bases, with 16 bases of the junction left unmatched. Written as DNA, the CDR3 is TGTGCCAGCAGCCAAGAGACTATCTTTAGACTAGCGGGATATCGCAATGAGCAGTTCTTC. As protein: CASSQETIFRLAGYRNEQFF.

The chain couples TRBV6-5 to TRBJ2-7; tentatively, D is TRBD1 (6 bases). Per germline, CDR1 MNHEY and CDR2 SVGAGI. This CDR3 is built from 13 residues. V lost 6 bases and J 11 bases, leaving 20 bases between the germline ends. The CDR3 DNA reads TGTGCCAGCAGGGAACCGGGACACTCGACGGAGTACTTC. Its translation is CASREPGHSTEYF.

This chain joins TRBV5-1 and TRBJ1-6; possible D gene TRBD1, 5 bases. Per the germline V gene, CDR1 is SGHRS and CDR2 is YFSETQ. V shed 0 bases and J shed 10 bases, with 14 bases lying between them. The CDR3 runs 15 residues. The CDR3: CASSLGQGMRSPLHF. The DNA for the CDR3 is TGCGCCAGCAGCTTGGGGCAGGGAATGAGGTCACCCCTCCACTTT.

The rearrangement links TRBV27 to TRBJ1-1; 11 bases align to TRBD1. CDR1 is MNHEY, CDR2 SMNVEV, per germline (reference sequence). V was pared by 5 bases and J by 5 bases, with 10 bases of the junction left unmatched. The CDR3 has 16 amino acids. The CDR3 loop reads CASSPGQGAVGTEAFF. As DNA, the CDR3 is TGTGCCAGCAGTCCTGGACAGGGGGCGGTAGGAACTGAAGCTTTCTTT.

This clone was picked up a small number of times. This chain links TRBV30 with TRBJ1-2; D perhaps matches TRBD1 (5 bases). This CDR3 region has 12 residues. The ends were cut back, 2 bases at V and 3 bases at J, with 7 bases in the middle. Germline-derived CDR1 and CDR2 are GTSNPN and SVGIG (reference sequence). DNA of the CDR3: TGTGCCTGGAGTCTAGGGGACTATGGCTACACCTTC. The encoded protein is CAWSLGDYGYTF.

The CDR3 sequence: CASSLGVGTGGSGYTF. CDR3 nucleotide sequence: TGTGCCAGCAGCTTAGGGGTAGGGACAGGGGGCAGTGGCTACACCTTC. V usage is TRBV7-2 and J usage is TRBJ1-2; 12 bases are a match to TRBD1. Germline lookup yields CDR1 SGHTA and CDR2 FQGNSA. This CDR3 has 16 amino acids. V lost 1 base and J lost 7; bases outside the gene matches: 7.

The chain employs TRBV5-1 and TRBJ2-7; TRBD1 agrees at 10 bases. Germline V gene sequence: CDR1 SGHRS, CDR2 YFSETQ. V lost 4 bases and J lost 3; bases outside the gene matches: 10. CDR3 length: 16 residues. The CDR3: CASSPGTGVGIYEQYF. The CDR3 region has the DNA TGCGCCAGCAGCCCGGGGACAGGGGTAGGAATCTACGAGCAGTACTTC.

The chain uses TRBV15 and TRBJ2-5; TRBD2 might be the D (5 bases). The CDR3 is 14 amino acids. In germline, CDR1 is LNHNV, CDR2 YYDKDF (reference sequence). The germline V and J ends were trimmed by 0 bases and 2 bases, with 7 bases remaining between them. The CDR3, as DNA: TGTGCCACCAGCAGAGATCCGGGACAAGAGACCCAGTACTTC. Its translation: CATSRDPGQETQYF.

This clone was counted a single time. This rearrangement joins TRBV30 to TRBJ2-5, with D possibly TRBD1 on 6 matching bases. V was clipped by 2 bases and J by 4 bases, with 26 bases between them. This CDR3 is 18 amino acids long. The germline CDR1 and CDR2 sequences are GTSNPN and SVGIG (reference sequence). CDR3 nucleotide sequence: TGTGCCTGGAGTTCCCTCCCAGGACAGTCTCTAAAGCCAGAGACCCAGTACTTC. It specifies CAWSSLPGQSLKPETQYF.

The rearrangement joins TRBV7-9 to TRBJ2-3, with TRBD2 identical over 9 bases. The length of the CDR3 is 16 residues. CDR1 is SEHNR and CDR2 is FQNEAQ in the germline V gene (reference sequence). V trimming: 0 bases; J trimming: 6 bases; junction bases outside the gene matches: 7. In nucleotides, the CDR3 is TGTGCCAGCAGCTTAGCCTTAGCGGGAGAGGCGGATACGCAGTATTTT. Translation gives CASSLALAGEADTQYF.

The CDR3 nucleotides read TGTGCCAGCAGCTTAGCACTTAACGACGGGGATGAGCAGTTCTTC. Translation: CASSLALNDGDEQFF. V and J are TRBV7-2 and TRBJ2-1; possibly TRBD2 for D (5 bases). V was cut by 0 bases and J by 8 bases, with 14 bases left in between. Germline CDR1 reads SGHTA; CDR2 reads FQGNSA. The CDR3 is made up of 15 amino acids.

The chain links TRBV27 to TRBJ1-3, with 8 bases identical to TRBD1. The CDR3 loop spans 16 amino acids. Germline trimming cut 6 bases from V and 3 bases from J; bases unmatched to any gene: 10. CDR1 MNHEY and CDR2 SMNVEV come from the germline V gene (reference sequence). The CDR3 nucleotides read TGTGCCAGCAGCCCCCCGGACAGGGAAAGTGGAAACACCATATATTTT. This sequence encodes CASSPPDRESGNTIYF.

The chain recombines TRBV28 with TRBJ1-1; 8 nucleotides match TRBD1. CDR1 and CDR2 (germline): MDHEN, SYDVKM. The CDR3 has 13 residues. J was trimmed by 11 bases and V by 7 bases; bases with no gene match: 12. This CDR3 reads CASTLAQTGEAFF. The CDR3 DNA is TGTGCCAGCACGCTGGCCCAGACAGGGGAGGCTTTCTTT.

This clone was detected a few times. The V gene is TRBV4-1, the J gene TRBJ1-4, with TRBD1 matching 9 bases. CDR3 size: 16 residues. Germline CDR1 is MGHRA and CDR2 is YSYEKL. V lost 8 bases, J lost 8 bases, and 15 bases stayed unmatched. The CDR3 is CASGPSPGQGIEKLFF. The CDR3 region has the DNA TGCGCCAGCGGTCCCTCCCCGGGACAGGGCATCGAAAAACTGTTTTTT.

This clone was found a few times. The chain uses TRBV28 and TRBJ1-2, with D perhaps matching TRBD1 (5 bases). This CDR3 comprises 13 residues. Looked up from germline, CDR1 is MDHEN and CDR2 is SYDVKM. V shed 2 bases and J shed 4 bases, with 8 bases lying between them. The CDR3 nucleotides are TGTGCCAGCAGTTTAGCGACAGCCTATGGCTACACCTTC. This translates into CASSLATAYGYTF.

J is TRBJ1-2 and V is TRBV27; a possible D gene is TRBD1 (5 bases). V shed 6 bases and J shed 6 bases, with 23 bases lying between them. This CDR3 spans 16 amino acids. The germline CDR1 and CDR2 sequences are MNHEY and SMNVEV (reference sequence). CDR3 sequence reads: CASRPYVLQARHGYTF. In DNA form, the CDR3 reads TGTGCCAGCAGACCCTACGTATTACAGGCCCGACATGGCTACACCTTC.

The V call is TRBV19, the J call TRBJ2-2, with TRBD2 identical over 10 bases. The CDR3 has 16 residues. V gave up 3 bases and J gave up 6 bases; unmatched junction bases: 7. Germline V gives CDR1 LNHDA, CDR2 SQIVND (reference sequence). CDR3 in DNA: TGTGCCAGTAGTATTATAGCGGGAGGAGCGTCCGGGGAGCTGTTTTTT. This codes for CASSIIAGGASGELFF.

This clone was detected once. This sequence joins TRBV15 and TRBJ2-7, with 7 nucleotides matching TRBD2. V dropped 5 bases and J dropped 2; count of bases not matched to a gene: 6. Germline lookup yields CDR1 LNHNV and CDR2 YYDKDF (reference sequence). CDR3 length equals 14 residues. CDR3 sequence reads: CATSYPGGAYEQYF. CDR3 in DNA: TGTGCCACCAGCTATCCGGGAGGTGCCTACGAGCAGTACTTC. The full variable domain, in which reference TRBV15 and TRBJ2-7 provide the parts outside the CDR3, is DAMVIQNPRYQVTQFGKPVTLSCSQTLNHNVMYWYQQKSSQAPKLLFHYYDKDFNNEADTPDNFQSRRPNTSFCFLDIRSPGLGDTAMYLCATSYPGGAYEQYFGPGTRLTVT.